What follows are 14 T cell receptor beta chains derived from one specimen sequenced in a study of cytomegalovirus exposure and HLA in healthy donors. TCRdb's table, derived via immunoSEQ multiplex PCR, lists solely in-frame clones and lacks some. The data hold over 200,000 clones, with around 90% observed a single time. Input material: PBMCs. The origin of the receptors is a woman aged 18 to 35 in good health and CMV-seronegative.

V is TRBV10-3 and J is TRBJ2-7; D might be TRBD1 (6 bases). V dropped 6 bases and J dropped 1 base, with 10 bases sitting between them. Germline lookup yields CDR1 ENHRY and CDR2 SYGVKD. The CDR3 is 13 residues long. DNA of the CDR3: TGTGCCATCAGCGTCGACAGGTCCTACGAGCAGTACTTC. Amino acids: CAISVDRSYEQYF.

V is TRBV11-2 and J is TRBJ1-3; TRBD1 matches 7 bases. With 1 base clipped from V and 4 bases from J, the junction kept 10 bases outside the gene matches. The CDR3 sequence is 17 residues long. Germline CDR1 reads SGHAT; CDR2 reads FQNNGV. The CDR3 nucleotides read TGTGCCAGCAGCTTAGTCGAGGGGGCATTAGGAGGAAACACCATATATTTT. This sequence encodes CASSLVEGALGGNTIYF. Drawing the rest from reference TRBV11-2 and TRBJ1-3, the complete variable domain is EAGVAQSPRYKIIEKRQSVAFWCNPISGHATLYWYQQILGQGPKLLIQFQNNGVVDDSQLPKDRFSAERLKGVDSTLKIQPAKLEDSAVYLCASSLVEGALGGNTIYFGEGSWLTVV.

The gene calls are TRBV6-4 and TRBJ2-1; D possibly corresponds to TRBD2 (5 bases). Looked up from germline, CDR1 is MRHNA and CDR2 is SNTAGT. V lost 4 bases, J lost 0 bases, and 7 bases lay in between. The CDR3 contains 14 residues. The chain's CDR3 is CASSGGSSYNEQFF. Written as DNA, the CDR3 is TGTGCCAGCAGTGGAGGGAGCTCCTACAATGAGCAGTTCTTC.

CDR3 residues: CASSLSGLAGETQYF. In nucleotides, the CDR3 is TGTGCCAGCAGCTTATCAGGACTAGCGGGGGAGACCCAGTACTTC. The V and J genes are TRBV7-3 and TRBJ2-5; TRBD2 aligns across 12 bases. Germline loops: CDR1 SGHTA, CDR2 FQGTGA. The length of the CDR3 is 15 residues. After removal of 2 bases from V and 5 bases from J, the junction contained 3 bases not matched to a gene.

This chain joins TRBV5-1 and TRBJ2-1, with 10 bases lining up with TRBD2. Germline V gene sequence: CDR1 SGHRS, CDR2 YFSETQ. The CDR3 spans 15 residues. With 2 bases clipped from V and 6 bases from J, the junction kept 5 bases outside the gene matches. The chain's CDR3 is CASSFSGGPGNEQFF. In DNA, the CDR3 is TGCGCCAGCAGCTTTAGCGGGGGGCCGGGCAATGAGCAGTTCTTC.

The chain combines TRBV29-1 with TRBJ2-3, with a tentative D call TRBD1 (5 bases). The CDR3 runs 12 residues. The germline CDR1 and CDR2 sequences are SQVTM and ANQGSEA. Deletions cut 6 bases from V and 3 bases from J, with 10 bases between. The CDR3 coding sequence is TGCAGCGTAAGGGGTGTGACAGATACGCAGTATTTT. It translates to CSVRGVTDTQYF.

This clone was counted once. The CDR3 sequence is CASSLVPGNANYGYTF. The CDR3 DNA reads TGTGCCAGCAGTCTCGTGCCCGGGAATGCTAACTATGGCTACACCTTC. The rearrangement joins TRBV28 to TRBJ1-2; no definite D call. Looked up from germline, CDR1 is MDHEN and CDR2 is SYDVKM. Trimming took 5 bases from V and 0 from J, leaving 16 bases between them. The CDR3 length is 16 residues.

The CDR3 reads CASSPDSSLFGNTIYF. As DNA, the CDR3 is TGTGCCAGCTCACCGGACAGTTCGCTTTTTGGAAACACCATATATTTT. The chain combines TRBV18 with TRBJ1-3; tentative D call: TRBD1 (6 bases). CDR1 is KGHSH, CDR2 LQKENI, per germline. The V gene lost 3 bases and the J gene lost 3 bases, with 15 bases spanning the gap. This CDR3 has 16 amino acids.

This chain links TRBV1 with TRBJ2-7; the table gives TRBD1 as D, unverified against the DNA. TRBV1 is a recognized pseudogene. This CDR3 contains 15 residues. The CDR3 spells CTSEVDRGWLYEQYV. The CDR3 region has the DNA TGCACCAGCGAAGTGGACAGGGGATGGCTCTACGAGCAGTACGTC.

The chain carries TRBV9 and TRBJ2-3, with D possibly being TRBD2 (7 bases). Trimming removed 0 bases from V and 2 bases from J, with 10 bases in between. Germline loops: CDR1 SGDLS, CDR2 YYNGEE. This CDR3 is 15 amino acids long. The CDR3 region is CASSVGGGNTDTQYF. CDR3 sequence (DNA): TGTGCCAGCAGCGTAGGGGGGGGCAACACAGATACGCAGTATTTT.

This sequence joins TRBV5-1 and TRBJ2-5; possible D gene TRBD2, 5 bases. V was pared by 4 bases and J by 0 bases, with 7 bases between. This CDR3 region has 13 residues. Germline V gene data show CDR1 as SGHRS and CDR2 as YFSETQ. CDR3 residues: CASSPGDQETQYF. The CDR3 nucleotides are TGCGCCAGCAGCCCCGGGGACCAAGAGACCCAGTACTTC.

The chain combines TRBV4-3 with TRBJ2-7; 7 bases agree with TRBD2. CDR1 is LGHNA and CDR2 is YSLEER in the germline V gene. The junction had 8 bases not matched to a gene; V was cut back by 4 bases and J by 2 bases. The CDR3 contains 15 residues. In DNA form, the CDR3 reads TGCGCCAGCAGCCTATCCAGCGGGGAGACCTACGAGCAGTACTTC. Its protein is CASSLSSGETYEQYF.

The CDR3 sequence: CASSQSAVERDRGTRYTF. The CDR3 nucleotides read TGTGCCAGCAGCCAATCGGCTGTCGAACGGGACAGGGGAACCCGCTACACCTTC. J is TRBJ1-2 and V is TRBV14, with TRBD1 matching 10 bases. V shed 2 bases, J shed 9 bases, and the junction held 18 bases outside the gene matches. Germline CDR1 is SGHDN and CDR2 is FVKESK. The CDR3 runs 18 residues. Using reference TRBV14 and TRBJ1-2 for the parts outside the CDR3, the full variable domain is EAGVTQFPSHSVIEKGQTVTLRCDPISGHDNLYWYRRVMGKEIKFLLHFVKESKQDESGMPNNRFLAERTGGTYSTLKVQPAELEDSGVYFCASSQSAVERDRGTRYTFGSGTRLTVV.

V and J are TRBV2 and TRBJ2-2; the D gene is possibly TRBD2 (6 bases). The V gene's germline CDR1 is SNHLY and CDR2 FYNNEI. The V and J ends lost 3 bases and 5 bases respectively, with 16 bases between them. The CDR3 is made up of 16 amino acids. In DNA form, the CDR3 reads TGTGCCAGCAGTGAGGAAGGAGGGGTCGGGACCGGGGAGCTGTTTTTT. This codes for CASSEEGGVGTGELFF.